Listed here is a single T cell receptor (beta chain). TCRdb's table, derived via immunoSEQ multiplex PCR, lists solely in-frame clones and lacks some. The sample yields about 100,000 clones, about 80% seen once. The entry originates in a study of blood T cell repertoires in COVID-19. For the study at large: T cells, B-cell-depleted T cells, or PBMCs provided the cDNA or gDNA that served as material.

Germline values: CDR1 SGHVS, CDR2 FNYEAQ. The CDR3 totals 17 residues. The J segment lost 7 bases and the V segment lost 6 bases, leaving 16 bases of the junction unmatched. The chain couples TRBV7-6 to TRBJ2-3, with 10 nucleotides matching TRBD2. Specimen: peripheral blood. The sequence was obtained from a man aged 65 to 79 with active or convalescent COVID-19. CDR3 nucleotide sequence: TGTGCCAGCAGTACGGGACTAGCGACCCCCAGTACTTATACGCAGTATTTT. Translating gives CASSTGLATPSTYTQYF.